This T cell receptor (beta chain) was recovered during a study of T cells expressing NK-cell markers. The wider study: Sorted CD3+CD56+NKG2C+, CD3+CD56+NKG2C- and CD3+CD56-NKG2C+ T cells supplied TCR beta repertoires.

About this clonotype: Its cognate antigen is unknown.

The CDR3 covers 18 residues. The V gene's germline CDR1 is LGHNA and CDR2 YNFKEQ. Whole-study findings and limits: In more than 5 donors, dominant CD3+CD56+NKG2C+ clones formed roughly 1.0-8% of CD8+ cells.

Each CDR3 protein gets one entry in TCRdb, which reprocessed the 5' RACE reads and gives no DNA. Recorded here are some 450,000 distinct CDR3 sequences; the top ten clones represent under 7.5%. The specimen sequenced was blood T cells: a sorted CD56 or NKG2C T cell subset, CD4+ or CD8+ T cells, or bulk PBMC T cells (not recorded which). This sequence was found in a woman aged 18 to 75 in good health. V and J are TRBV4-2 and TRBJ2-2. This chain's CDR3 is CASSGREFGAMNTGELFF.